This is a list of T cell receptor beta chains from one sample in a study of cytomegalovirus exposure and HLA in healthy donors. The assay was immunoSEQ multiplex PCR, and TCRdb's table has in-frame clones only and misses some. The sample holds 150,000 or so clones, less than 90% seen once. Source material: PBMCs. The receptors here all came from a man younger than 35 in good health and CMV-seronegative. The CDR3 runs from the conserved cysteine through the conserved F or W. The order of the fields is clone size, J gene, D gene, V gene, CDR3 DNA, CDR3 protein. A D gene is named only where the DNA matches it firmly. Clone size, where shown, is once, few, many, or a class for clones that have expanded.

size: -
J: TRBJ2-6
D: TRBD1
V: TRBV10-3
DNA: TGTGCCATCAGTGAGAGGGGGCAGGGTACTGGGGCCAACGTCCTGACTTTC
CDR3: CAISERGQGTGANVLTF

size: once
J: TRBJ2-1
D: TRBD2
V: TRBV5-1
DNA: TGCGCCAGCAGCTCGGGGGTAGCGGGGGGGAATGAGCAGTTCTTC
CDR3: CASSSGVAGGNEQFF

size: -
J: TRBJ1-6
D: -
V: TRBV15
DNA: TGTGCCACCAGTACTCCCTCCTATAATTCACCCCTCCACTTT
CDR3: CATSTPSYNSPLHF

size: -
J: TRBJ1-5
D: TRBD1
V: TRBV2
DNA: TGTGCCAGCAGTGAACGATATTACAGGGGCGGGAGCAATCAGCCCCAGCATTTT
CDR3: CASSERYYRGGSNQPQHF

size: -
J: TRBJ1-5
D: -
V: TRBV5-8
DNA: TGTGCCAGCAGCTTGGAGCGCACAGGGACTCAGCCCCAGCATTTT
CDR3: CASSLERTGTQPQHF

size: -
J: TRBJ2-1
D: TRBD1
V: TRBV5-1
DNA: TGCGCCAGCAGCTCCCGACAGGGCTATGAGCAGTTCTTC
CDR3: CASSSRQGYEQFF

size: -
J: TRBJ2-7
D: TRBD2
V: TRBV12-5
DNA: TGTGCTAGTGGTGTCTCGGGGGGGGTGGGGGAGCAGTACTTC
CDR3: CASGVSGGVGEQYF

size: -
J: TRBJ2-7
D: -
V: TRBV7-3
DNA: TGTGCCAGCAGCTTAACGCCGGGCTACGAGCAGTACTTC
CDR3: CASSLTPGYEQYF

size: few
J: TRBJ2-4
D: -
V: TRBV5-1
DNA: TGCGCCAGCAGCTCAAAAAACATTCAGTACTTC
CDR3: CASSSKNIQYF

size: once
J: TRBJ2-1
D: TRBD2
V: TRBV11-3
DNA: TGTGCCAGCAGCTCCGGGACTAGCACATCTTACAATGAGCAGTTCTTC
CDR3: CASSSGTSTSYNEQFF

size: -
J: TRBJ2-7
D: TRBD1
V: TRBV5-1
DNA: TGCGCCAGCAGCAAGGGGACAGGGGAATCCTACGAGCAGTACTTC
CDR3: CASSKGTGESYEQYF

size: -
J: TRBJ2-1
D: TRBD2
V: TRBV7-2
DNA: TGTGCCAGCAGCTCCTCCGGGACTAGCGGGAGGGCGTCGTACAATGAGCAGTTCTTC
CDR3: CASSSSGTSGRASYNEQFF

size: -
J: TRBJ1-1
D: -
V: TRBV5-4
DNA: TGTGCCAGCCACAAAGGCGGAGGGCCCAACACTGAAGCTTTCTTT
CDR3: CASHKGGGPNTEAFF

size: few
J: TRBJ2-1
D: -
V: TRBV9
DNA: TGTGCCAGCAGCCCCAGGGGTGAGCAGTTCTTC
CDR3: CASSPRGEQFF

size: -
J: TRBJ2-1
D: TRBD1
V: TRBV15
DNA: TGTGCCACCAGCAGGGGGACAGGGGACAATGAGCAGTTCTTC
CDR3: CATSRGTGDNEQFF

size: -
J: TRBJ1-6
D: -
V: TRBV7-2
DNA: TGTGCCAGCAGATCCGGGACACCGAATTCACCCCTCCACTTT
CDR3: CASRSGTPNSPLHF

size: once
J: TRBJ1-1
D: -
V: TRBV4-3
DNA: TGCGCCAGCAGCCAAGATCACAGGGCGAAGAACACTGAAGCTTTCTTT
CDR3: CASSQDHRAKNTEAFF

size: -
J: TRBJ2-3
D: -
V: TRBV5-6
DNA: TGTGCCAGCAGCTTGGACAGGGTGGCAGATACGCAGTATTTT
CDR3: CASSLDRVADTQYF

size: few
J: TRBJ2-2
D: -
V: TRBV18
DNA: TGTGCCAGCTCACCCTCGGGTCCCGGGGAGCTGTTTTTT
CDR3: CASSPSGPGELFF

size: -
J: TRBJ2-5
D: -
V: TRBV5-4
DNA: TGTGCCAGCAGCTTTGGGCTGAAAGAGACCCAGTACTTC
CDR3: CASSFGLKETQYF

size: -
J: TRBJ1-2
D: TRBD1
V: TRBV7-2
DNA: TGTGCCAGCAGCCCGGGACAGGATAGGGGCTATGGCTACACCTTC
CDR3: CASSPGQDRGYGYTF

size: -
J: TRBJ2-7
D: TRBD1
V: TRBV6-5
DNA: TGTGCCAGCAGTTCAGGGACAGGGAGGAAAGAGCAGTACTTC
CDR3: CASSSGTGRKEQYF

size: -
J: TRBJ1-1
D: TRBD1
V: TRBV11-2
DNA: TGTGCCAGCAGCTCCGACAGGGTGAACACTGAAGCTTTCTTT
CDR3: CASSSDRVNTEAFF

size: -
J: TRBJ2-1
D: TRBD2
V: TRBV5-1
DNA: TGTGCCAGCAGCCCCAGGACTAGCGGGACCTACAATGAGCAGTTCTTC
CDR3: CASSPRTSGTYNEQFF

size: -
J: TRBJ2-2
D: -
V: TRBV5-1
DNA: TGCGCCAGCAGCTTGGGGGACACCAAAACCGGGGAGCTGTTTTTT
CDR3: CASSLGDTKTGELFF

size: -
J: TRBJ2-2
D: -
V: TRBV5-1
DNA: TGCGCCTCGGACAAACCCACCGGGGAGCTGTTTTTT
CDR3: CASDKPTGELFF

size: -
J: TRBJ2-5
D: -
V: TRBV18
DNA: TGTGCCAGCTCAGCGGGGCAGGCCGCGTACTTC
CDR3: CASSAGQAAYF

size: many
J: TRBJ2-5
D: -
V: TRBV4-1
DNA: TGCGCCAGCAGCCAAGTCGCAGGAAGTGAGACCCAGTACTTC
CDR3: CASSQVAGSETQYF

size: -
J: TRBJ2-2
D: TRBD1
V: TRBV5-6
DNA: TGTGCCAGCAGCGCGACAGGGGTTTCGGACACCGGGGAGCTGTTTTTT
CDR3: CASSATGVSDTGELFF